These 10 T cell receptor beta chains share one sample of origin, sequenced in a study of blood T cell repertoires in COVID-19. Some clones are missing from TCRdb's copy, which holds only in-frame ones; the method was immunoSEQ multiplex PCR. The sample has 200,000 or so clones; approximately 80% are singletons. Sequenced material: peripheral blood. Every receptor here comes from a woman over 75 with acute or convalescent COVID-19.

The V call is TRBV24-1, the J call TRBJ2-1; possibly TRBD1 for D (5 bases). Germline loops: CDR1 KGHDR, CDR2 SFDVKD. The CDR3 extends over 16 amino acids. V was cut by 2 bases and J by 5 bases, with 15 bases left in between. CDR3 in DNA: TGTGCCACCAGTGATTCCATGGGGCGCGTCAACAATGAGCAGTTCTTC. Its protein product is CATSDSMGRVNNEQFF.

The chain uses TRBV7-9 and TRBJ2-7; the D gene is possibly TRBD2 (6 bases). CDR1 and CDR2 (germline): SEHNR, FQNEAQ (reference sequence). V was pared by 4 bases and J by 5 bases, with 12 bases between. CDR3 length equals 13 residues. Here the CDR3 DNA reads TGTGCCAGCAGCTCCCGGGGGTTAGACGAGCAGTACTTC. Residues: CASSSRGLDEQYF.

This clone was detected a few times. CDR3 DNA: TGTGCCAGCAGCTTAGGTGGCAGGGGGCTAGGGGAGCAGTACTTC. Its translation: CASSLGGRGLGEQYF. The chain combines TRBV7-9 with TRBJ2-7; TRBD1 matches 8 bases. V gave up 1 base and J gave up 7 bases; unmatched junction bases: 9. This CDR3 is 15 amino acids long. Germline V lookup: CDR1 SEHNR, CDR2 FQNEAQ (reference sequence).

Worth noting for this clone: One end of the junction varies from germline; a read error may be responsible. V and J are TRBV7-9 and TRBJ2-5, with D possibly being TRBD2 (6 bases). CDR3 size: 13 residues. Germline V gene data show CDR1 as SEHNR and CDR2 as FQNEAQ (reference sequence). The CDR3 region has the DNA TGTGCCAGCAACTTAGGTGGAGGGGAGACCCAGTACTTC. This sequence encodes CASNLGGGETQYF.

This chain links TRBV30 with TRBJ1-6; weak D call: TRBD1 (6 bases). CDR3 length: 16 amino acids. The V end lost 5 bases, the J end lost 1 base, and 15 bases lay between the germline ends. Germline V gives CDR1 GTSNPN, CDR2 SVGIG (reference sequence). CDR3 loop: CAWRGAGGSYNSPLHF. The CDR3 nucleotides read TGTGCCTGGCGGGGGGCTGGAGGTTCCTATAATTCACCCCTCCACTTT.

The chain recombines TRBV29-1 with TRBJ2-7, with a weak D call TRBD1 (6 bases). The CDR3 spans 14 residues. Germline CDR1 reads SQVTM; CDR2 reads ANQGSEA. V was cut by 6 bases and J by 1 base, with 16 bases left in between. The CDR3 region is CSVGTIGISYEQYF. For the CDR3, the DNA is TGCAGCGTCGGGACAATCGGGATATCCTACGAGCAGTACTTC.

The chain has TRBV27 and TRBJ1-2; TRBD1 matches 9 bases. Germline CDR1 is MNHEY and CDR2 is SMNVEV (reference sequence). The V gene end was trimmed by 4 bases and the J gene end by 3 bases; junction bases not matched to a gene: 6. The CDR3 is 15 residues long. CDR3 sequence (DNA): TGTGCCAGCAGTTCTCCGGGACAGGGCCACTATGGCTACACCTTC. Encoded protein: CASSSPGQGHYGYTF.

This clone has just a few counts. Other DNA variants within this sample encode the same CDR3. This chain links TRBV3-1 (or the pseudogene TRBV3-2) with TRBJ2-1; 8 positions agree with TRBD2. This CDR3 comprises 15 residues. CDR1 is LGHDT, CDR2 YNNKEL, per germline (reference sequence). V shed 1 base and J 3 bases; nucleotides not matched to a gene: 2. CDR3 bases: TGTGCCAGCAGCCAAGGCGCGGGAGGCTACAATGAGCAGTTCTTC. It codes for CASSQGAGGYNEQFF.

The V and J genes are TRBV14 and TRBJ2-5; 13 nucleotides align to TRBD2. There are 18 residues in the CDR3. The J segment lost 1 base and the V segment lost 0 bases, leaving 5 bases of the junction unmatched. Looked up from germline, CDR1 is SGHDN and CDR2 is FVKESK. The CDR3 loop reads CASSQDIRLAGGQETQYF. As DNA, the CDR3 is TGTGCCAGCAGCCAAGATATTAGACTAGCGGGGGGCCAAGAGACCCAGTACTTC.

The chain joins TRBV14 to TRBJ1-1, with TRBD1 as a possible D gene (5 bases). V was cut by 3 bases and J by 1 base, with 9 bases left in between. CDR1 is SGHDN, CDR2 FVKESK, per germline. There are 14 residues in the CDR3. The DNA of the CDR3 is TGTGCCAGCAGCCAGTCAACAGGGAACACTGAAGCTTTCTTT. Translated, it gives CASSQSTGNTEAFF.